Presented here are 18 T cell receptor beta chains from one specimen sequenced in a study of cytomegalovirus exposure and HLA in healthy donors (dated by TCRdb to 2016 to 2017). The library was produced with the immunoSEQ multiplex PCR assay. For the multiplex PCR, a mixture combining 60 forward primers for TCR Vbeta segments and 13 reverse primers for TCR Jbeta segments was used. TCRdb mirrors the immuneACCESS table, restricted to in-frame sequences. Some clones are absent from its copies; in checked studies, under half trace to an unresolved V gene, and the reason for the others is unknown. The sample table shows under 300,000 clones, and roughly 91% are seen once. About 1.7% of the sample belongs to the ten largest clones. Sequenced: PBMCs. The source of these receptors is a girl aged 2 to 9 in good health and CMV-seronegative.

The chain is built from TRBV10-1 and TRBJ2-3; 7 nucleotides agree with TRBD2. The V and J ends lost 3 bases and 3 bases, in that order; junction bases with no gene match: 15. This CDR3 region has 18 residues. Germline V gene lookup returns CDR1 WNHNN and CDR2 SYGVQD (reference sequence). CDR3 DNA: TGCGCCAGCAGTGACCGCGGGCCTGGCGGGGGTTTGACAGATACGCAGTATTTT. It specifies CASSDRGPGGGLTDTQYF.

Here the CDR3 DNA reads TGTGCCAGCAGTCGGGTTTTGGGCGGGGGCCAAGAGACCCAGTACTTC. Encoded protein: CASSRVLGGGQETQYF. This sequence joins TRBV9 and TRBJ2-5, with 7 bases lining up with TRBD2. V dropped 5 bases and J dropped 1; count of bases not matched to a gene: 11. The CDR3 consists of 16 residues. Germline CDR1 is SGDLS and CDR2 is YYNGEE.

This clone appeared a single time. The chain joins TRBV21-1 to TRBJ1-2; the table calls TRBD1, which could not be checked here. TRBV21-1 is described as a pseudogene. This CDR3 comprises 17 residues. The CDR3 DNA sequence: TGTGCCAGCAGCAAAGTGTTCCTCCAGGGGACCCACTATGGCTACACCTTC. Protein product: CASSKVFLQGTHYGYTF.

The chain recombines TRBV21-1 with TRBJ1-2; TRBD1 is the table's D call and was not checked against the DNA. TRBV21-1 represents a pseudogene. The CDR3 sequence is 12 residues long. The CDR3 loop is CASRTGDYGYTF. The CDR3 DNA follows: TGTGCCAGCAGGACAGGGGACTATGGCTACACCTTC.

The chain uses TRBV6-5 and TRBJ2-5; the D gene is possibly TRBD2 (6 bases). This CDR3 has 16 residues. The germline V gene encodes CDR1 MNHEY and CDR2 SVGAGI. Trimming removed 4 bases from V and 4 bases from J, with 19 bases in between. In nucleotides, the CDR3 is TGTGCCAGCAGTTCGTCCTCGAAGACTAGAGGAGAGACCCAGTACTTC. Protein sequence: CASSSSSKTRGETQYF.

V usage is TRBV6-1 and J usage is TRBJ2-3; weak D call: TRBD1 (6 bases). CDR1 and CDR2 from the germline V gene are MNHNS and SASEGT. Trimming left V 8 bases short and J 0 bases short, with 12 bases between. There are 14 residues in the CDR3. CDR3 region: CASAVGASTDTQYF. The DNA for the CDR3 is TGTGCCAGCGCAGTGGGGGCTAGCACAGATACGCAGTATTTT.

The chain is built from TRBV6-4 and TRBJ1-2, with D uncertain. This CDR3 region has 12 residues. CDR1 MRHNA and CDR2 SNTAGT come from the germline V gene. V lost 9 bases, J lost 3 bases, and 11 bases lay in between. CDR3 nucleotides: TGTGCCAGGTTCGCCCAGGACTATGGCTACACCTTC. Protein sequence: CARFAQDYGYTF.

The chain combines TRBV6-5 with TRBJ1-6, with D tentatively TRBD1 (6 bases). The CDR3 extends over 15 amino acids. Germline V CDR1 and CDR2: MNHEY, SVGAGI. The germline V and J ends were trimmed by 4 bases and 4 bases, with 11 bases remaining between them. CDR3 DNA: TGTGCCAGCAGTTTCAACAGGGATTATAATTCACCCCTCCACTTT. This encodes CASSFNRDYNSPLHF.

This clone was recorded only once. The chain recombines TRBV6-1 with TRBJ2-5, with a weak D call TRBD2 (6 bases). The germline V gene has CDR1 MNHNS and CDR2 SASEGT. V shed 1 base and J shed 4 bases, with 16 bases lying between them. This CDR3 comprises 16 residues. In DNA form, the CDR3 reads TGTGCCAGCAGTGAAGTAGTACGGCGGGACGGAGAGACCCAGTACTTC. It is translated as CASSEVVRRDGETQYF.

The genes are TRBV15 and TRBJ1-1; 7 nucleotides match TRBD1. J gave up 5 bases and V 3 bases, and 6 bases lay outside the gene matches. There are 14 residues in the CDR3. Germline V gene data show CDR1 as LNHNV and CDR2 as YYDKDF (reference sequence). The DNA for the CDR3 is TGTGCCACCAGCAGGGGGGACAGTCAGACTGAAGCTTTCTTT. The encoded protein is CATSRGDSQTEAFF.

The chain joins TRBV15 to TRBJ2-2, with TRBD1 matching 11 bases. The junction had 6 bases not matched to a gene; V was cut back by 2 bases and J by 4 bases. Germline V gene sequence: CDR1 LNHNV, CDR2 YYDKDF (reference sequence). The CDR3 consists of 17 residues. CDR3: CATSRSGTGGITGELFF. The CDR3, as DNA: TGTGCCACCAGCAGATCCGGGACAGGGGGTATCACCGGGGAGCTGTTTTTT.

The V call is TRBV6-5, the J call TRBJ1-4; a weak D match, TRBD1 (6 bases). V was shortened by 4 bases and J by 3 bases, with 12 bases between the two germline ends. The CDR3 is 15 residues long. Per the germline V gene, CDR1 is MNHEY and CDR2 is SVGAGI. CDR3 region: CASSSGQLSNEKLFF. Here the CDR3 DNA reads TGTGCCAGCAGTTCCGGACAGCTATCTAATGAAAAACTGTTTTTT.

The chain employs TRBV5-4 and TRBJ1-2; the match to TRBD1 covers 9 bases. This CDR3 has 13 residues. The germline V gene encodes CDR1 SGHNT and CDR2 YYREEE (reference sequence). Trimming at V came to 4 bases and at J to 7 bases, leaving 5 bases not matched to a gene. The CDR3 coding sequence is TGTGCCAGCAGCGAGACAGGGGGGTCTGGCTACACCTTC. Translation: CASSETGGSGYTF.

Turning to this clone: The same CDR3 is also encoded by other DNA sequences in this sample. The CDR3 nucleotides read TGTGCCATCAGTGAGTCCCGGGGGGCGGAGACCCAGTACTTC. Its translation is CAISESRGAETQYF. The rearrangement links TRBV10-3 to TRBJ2-5; perhaps TRBD2 as D (7 bases). CDR3 length equals 14 residues. In germline, CDR1 is ENHRY, CDR2 SYGVKD. Trimming removed 0 bases at V and 5 bases at J, with 10 bases between.

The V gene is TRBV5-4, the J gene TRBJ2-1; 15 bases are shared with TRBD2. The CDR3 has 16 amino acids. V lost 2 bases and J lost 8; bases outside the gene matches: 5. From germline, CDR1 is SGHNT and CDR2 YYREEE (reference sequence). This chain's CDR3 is CASSLGLAGGTDEQFF. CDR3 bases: TGTGCCAGCAGCTTAGGACTAGCGGGAGGGACGGATGAGCAGTTCTTC.

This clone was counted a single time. As DNA, the CDR3 is TGTGCCAGCAGTTCCCCGGGACTAGGCTCCTACGAGCAGTACTTC. It translates to CASSSPGLGSYEQYF. This chain links TRBV6-5 with TRBJ2-7; the match to TRBD2 covers 8 bases. Germline V CDR1 and CDR2: MNHEY, SVGAGI. Trimming took 4 bases from V and 0 from J; bases not matched to a gene: 5. The length of the CDR3 is 15 residues.

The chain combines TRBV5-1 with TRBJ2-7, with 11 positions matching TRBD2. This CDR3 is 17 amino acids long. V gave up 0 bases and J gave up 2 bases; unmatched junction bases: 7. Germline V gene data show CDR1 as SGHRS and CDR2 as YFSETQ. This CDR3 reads CASSLAPSGGNPYEQYF. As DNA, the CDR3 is TGCGCCAGCAGCTTGGCGCCTAGCGGGGGGAATCCCTACGAGCAGTACTTC.

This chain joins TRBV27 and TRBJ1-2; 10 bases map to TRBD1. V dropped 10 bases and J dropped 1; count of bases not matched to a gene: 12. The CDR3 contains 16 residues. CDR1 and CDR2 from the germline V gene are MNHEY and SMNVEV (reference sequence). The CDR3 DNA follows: TGTGCCATCCTTGAGACAGGGGGCCCTCTTAACTATGGCTACACCTTC. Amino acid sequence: CAILETGGPLNYGYTF.